This TCR beta chain was found in a study of T cell changes during pregnancy in multiple sclerosis. The CDR3 is made up of 12 amino acids. The V gene end was trimmed by 11 bases and the J gene end by 4 bases; junction bases not matched to a gene: 5. Germline CDR1 ENHRY, CDR2 SYGVKD. This table comes from immunoSEQ multiplex PCR, and its TCRdb copy is limited to in-frame clones, with some not included. This table has around 51,000 clones, roughly 93% appearing once. This clone was found once. The TCR sequence derives from a female donor with multiple sclerosis, enrolled in a pregnancy study. Sequenced here: peripheral blood, sampled in the second trimester of pregnancy. V and J are TRBV10-3 and TRBJ1-5, with 7 bases lining up with TRBD1. CDR3 sequence: CAGGTDNQPQHF. The DNA of the CDR3 is TGTGCCGGAGGGACAGATAATCAGCCCCAGCATTTT.